These 6 T cell receptor beta chains were all obtained from the same sample, sequenced in a study of OX40 agonist ivuxolimab in advanced cancers. The data were produced by immunoSEQ multiplex PCR, yet TCRdb's version contains in-frame clones alone and is incomplete. The sample gives about 79,000 clones, approximately 85% of which show up once; over 3% is in the top ten. The sample here was CD4+ or CD8+ T cells sorted from blood, taken in a trial of the OX40 agonist ivuxolimab. These receptors all come from an adult with an advanced solid tumor such as melanoma, head and neck, liver or kidney cancer.

This chain's CDR3 is CASSIRQGENTEAFF. DNA for the CDR3: TGTGCCAGCTCAATAAGACAGGGAGAGAACACTGAAGCTTTCTTT. This chain connects TRBV18 to TRBJ1-1; 7 bases align to TRBD1. V lost 5 bases to trimming and J lost 1 base; unmatched junction nucleotides: 7. The CDR3 runs 15 residues. Germline V gene lookup returns CDR1 KGHSH and CDR2 LQKENI.

The V gene is TRBV30, the J gene TRBJ2-1, with D perhaps TRBD2 (6 bases). Germline V CDR1 and CDR2: GTSNPN, SVGIG (reference sequence). The V gene lost 3 bases and the J gene lost 4 bases, with 10 bases spanning the gap. This CDR3 comprises 13 residues. The CDR3 spells CAWSPGGYNEQFF. The CDR3 DNA reads TGTGCCTGGAGCCCTGGAGGGTACAATGAGCAGTTCTTC. The full variable domain, in which reference TRBV30 and TRBJ2-1 provide the parts outside the CDR3, is SQTIHQWPATLVQPVGSPLSLECTVEGTSNPNLYWYRQAAGRGLQLLFYSVGIGQISSEVPQNLSASRPQDRQFILSSKKLLLSDSGFYLCAWSPGGYNEQFFGPGTRLTVL.

This chain uses TRBV7-3 with TRBJ2-2; D remains unclear. The CDR3 runs 14 residues. Trimming left V 2 bases short and J 1 base short, with 5 bases between. Germline V gene sequence: CDR1 SGHTA, CDR2 FQGTGA. Here the CDR3 DNA reads TGTGCCAGCAGCTTAGCTAAGAACACCGGGGAGCTGTTTTTT. The encoded protein is CASSLAKNTGELFF.

V and J are TRBV6-1 and TRBJ1-3, with D tentatively TRBD1 (5 bases). This CDR3 is built from 16 residues. V lost 1 base and J 0 bases, leaving 10 bases between the germline ends. Looked up from germline, CDR1 is MNHNS and CDR2 is SASEGT. The CDR3 sequence is CASSEGPTASGNTIYF. For the CDR3, the DNA is TGTGCCAGCAGTGAAGGCCCGACAGCCTCTGGAAACACCATATATTTT.

This rearrangement joins TRBV7-9 to TRBJ2-7; maybe TRBD1 (6 bases). The germline V gene encodes CDR1 SEHNR and CDR2 FQNEAQ (reference sequence). Trimming shortened V by 5 bases and J by 2 bases, and 13 bases separated the two germline ends. This CDR3 has 14 residues. The CDR3 region is CASSRLQGPYEQYF. Here the CDR3 DNA reads TGTGCCAGCAGCCGATTACAGGGACCCTACGAGCAGTACTTC.

The V and J genes are TRBV28 and TRBJ2-7; 8 bases fit TRBD1. Unmatched junction bases numbered 10, after V lost 3 bases and J lost 3 bases. Germline V CDR1 and CDR2: MDHEN, SYDVKM. The CDR3 runs 16 residues. As DNA, the CDR3 is TGTGCCAGCAGTTTCCCCCGGACAGGGAATTTCTACGAGCAGTACTTC. Translated: CASSFPRTGNFYEQYF.